This TCR beta chain was sequenced during a study of T cell changes during pregnancy in multiple sclerosis. CDR3 length: 11 residues. V shed 10 bases and J shed 8 bases, with 12 bases lying between them. Per the germline V gene, CDR1 is ENHRY and CDR2 is SYGVKD. Profiling relied on immunoSEQ multiplex PCR, and the TCRdb table lists in-frame clones only, not all of them. The data show approximately 60,000 clones, approximately 90% seen once. The rearrangement uses TRBV10-3 and TRBJ1-3, with D perhaps matching TRBD1 (6 bases). Source: CD4+ T cells from peripheral blood mononuclear cells, taken in the second trimester of pregnancy. The TCR comes from a female donor with multiple sclerosis, enrolled in a pregnancy study. The CDR3 is CASGGLDTIYF. In DNA form, the CDR3 reads TGTGCCAGCGGGGGGCTGGACACCATATATTTT.